This passage covers 24 T cell receptor beta chains from one sample sequenced in a study of cytomegalovirus exposure and HLA in healthy donors. Sequenced by immunoSEQ multiplex PCR; TCRdb stores in-frame clones only, minus some. The profile covers a few hundred thousand clones, with roughly 88% appearing a single time and around 15% taken by the ten largest. Material for sequencing was PBMCs. These receptors came from a woman under 40 in good health and CMV-seropositive.

The chain is built from TRBV5-1 and TRBJ1-5, with a possible D match to TRBD1 (5 bases). The CDR3 sequence is 15 residues long. V was shortened by 0 bases and J by 5 bases, with 12 bases between the two germline ends. Germline V lookup: CDR1 SGHRS, CDR2 YFSETQ. The CDR3 region has the DNA TGCGCCAGCAGCTTGGCCGGGGGGATACATCAGCCCCAGCATTTT. Translating it yields CASSLAGGIHQPQHF.

This chain connects TRBV29-1 to TRBJ2-7, with 8 bases matching TRBD2. The CDR3 spans 15 residues. CDR1 and CDR2 from the germline V gene are SQVTM and ANQGSEA. V shed 3 bases and J 5 bases; nucleotides not matched to a gene: 12. The CDR3: CSVDVSGSLGNEQYF. For the CDR3, the DNA is TGCAGCGTTGATGTAAGCGGGAGCCTTGGCAACGAGCAGTACTTC.

The chain carries TRBV10-3 and TRBJ2-7, with D tentatively TRBD1 (5 bases). The V end was cut by 8 bases, the J end by 4 bases, with 18 bases between. Germline V gives CDR1 ENHRY, CDR2 SYGVKD. The CDR3 consists of 14 residues. CDR3 sequence (DNA): TGTGCCATCTCCGCCCTGGCAGGGCCTTACGAGCAGTACTTC. The encoded protein is CAISALAGPYEQYF.

The chain is built from TRBV27 and TRBJ2-6; no firm D call. The CDR3 runs to 17 residues. Germline V gives CDR1 MNHEY, CDR2 SMNVEV (reference sequence). Between the trimmed V and J ends, which lost 5 bases and 4 bases, there was a span of 18 bases. CDR3 sequence reads: CASSTWPGAEGANVLTF. The CDR3 DNA reads as TGTGCCAGCAGTACTTGGCCGGGCGCCGAGGGGGCCAACGTCCTGACTTTC.

The chain links TRBV9 to TRBJ2-3, with 16 bases fitting TRBD2. Germline V lookup: CDR1 SGDLS, CDR2 YYNGEE. Trimming at V came to 4 bases and at J to 6 bases, leaving 8 bases not matched to a gene. CDR3 length: 17 amino acids. For the CDR3, the DNA is TGTGCCAGCAGCCAAGGGACTAGCGGGAGGGCCAGTGATACGCAGTATTTT. It specifies CASSQGTSGRASDTQYF.

V gene TRBV6-4 combines with J gene TRBJ2-2; possibly TRBD1 for D (6 bases). V gave up 6 bases and J gave up 2 bases, with 10 bases separating them. The CDR3 is 14 amino acids. Germline V gene data show CDR1 as MRHNA and CDR2 as SNTAGT. CDR3 bases: TGTGCCAGCAGAGCAGGGGCTAACACCGGGGAGCTGTTTTTT. Translation gives CASRAGANTGELFF.

The V gene is TRBV29-1, the J gene TRBJ1-1; 8 positions agree with TRBD1. V shed 3 bases, J shed 3 bases, and the junction held 9 bases outside the gene matches. CDR3 length: 15 residues. In germline, CDR1 is SQVTM, CDR2 ANQGSEA. CDR3 DNA: TGCAGCGTTGAGTCCGACAGGGGCTTGTACACTGAAGCTTTCTTT. It yields the protein CSVESDRGLYTEAFF. Full variable domain (outside the CDR3, taken from reference TRBV29-1 and TRBJ1-1): SAVISQKPSRDICQRGTSLTIQCQVDSQVTMMFWYRQQPGQSLTLIATANQGSEATYESGFVIDKFPISRPNLTFSTLTVSNMSPEDSSIYLCSVESDRGLYTEAFFGQGTRLTVV.

This chain connects TRBV10-1 to TRBJ2-7; unclear D gene. Trimming pared 5 bases from V and 3 bases from J, leaving 20 bases between. CDR1 and CDR2 (germline): WNHNN, SYGVQD (reference sequence). The CDR3 length is 16 residues. CDR3 sequence: CASSPNSGSKSYEQYF. Here the CDR3 DNA reads TGCGCCAGCAGTCCGAACAGTGGCTCCAAGAGCTACGAGCAGTACTTC.

CDR3 protein: CASSYRGLAYNEQFF. The CDR3 DNA reads TGTGCCAGCAGTTACAGGGGACTAGCCTACAATGAGCAGTTCTTC. The chain employs TRBV6-5 and TRBJ2-1, with TRBD2 matching over 8 bases. Germline V gene data show CDR1 as MNHEY and CDR2 as SVGAGI. The length of the CDR3 is 15 residues. Unmatched junction bases numbered 2, after V lost 2 bases and J lost 2 bases.

CDR3 loop: CASSLPPYNEQFF. Written as DNA, the CDR3 is TGTGCCAGCAGCCTCCCGCCATACAATGAGCAGTTCTTC. The chain recombines TRBV5-6 with TRBJ2-1; unclear D gene. Trimming cost V 4 bases and J 4 bases, with 9 bases left between them. Per the germline V gene, CDR1 is SGHDT and CDR2 is YYEEEE. The CDR3 runs to 13 residues.

The chain has TRBV5-1 and TRBJ1-2; D gene ambiguous. This CDR3 spans 14 amino acids. V was cut by 7 bases and J by 2 bases, with 15 bases left in between. Germline CDR1 reads SGHRS; CDR2 reads YFSETQ. The DNA for the CDR3 is TGCGCCAGCCGTAGAAAGCCAGAAAACTATGGCTACACCTTC. Amino acids: CASRRKPENYGYTF.

The V call is TRBV28, the J call TRBJ2-7; TRBD2 is a possible D gene (6 bases). The CDR3 is made up of 15 amino acids. The ends were cut back, 5 bases at V and 0 bases at J, with 14 bases in the middle. The germline CDR1 and CDR2 sequences are MDHEN and SYDVKM. The CDR3: CASSPYSGGSYEQYF. The CDR3 nucleotides are TGTGCCAGCAGTCCCTACTCCGGGGGCTCCTACGAGCAGTACTTC.

The table lists this clone with a count of one. The V and J genes are TRBV27 and TRBJ2-1, with 10 bases that match TRBD2. From germline, CDR1 is MNHEY and CDR2 SMNVEV (reference sequence). The CDR3 extends over 15 amino acids. J gave up 6 bases and V 6 bases, and 8 bases lay outside the gene matches. The CDR3: CASRPGLAPFNEQFF. In DNA, the CDR3 is TGTGCCAGCAGGCCGGGACTAGCGCCTTTCAATGAGCAGTTCTTC.

This rearrangement joins TRBV27 to TRBJ2-7, with 7 bases identical to TRBD2. CDR1 MNHEY and CDR2 SMNVEV come from the germline V gene (reference sequence). V shed 4 bases and J 2 bases; nucleotides not matched to a gene: 5. The CDR3 has 14 residues. The CDR3, as DNA: TGTGCCAGCAGTTACTGGACTAGTACCTACGAGCAGTACTTC. Protein product: CASSYWTSTYEQYF.

The rearrangement joins TRBV5-6 to TRBJ1-2; D not certain. CDR3 length: 12 amino acids. The germline V gene encodes CDR1 SGHDT and CDR2 YYEEEE. The V and J ends lost 4 bases and 2 bases respectively, with 6 bases between them. The CDR3 is CASSIRNYGYTF. The CDR3 DNA follows: TGTGCCAGCAGCATAAGGAACTATGGCTACACCTTC.

V gene TRBV5-6 combines with J gene TRBJ2-1; D is unclear. The V gene lost 2 bases and the J gene lost 6 bases, with 15 bases spanning the gap. Germline V gives CDR1 SGHDT, CDR2 YYEEEE. The CDR3 is 15 amino acids. CDR3 sequence (DNA): TGTGCCAGCAGCTTAGTTGAGACCGGGCTCAATGAGCAGTTCTTC. Residues: CASSLVETGLNEQFF.

The chain combines TRBV6-5 with TRBJ2-3, with D unresolved. V dropped 5 bases and J dropped 2 bases, with 11 bases sitting between them. Germline CDR1 reads MNHEY; CDR2 reads SVGAGI. The CDR3 is 14 amino acids. In nucleotides, the CDR3 is TGTGCCAGCAGTGTGCGGTACGACACAGATACGCAGTATTTT. This codes for CASSVRYDTDTQYF.

The chain couples TRBV6-5 to TRBJ2-7, with 11 bases fitting TRBD2. V shed 10 bases, J shed 3 bases, and the junction held 11 bases outside the gene matches. The germline V gene encodes CDR1 MNHEY and CDR2 SVGAGI. The CDR3 is made up of 15 amino acids. The chain's CDR3 is CATRLAGNQNYEQYF. The CDR3 DNA follows: TGTGCCACCAGACTAGCGGGAAACCAAAACTACGAGCAGTACTTC.

V is TRBV9 and J is TRBJ2-5; D remains ambiguous. The ends were cut back, 0 bases at V and 5 bases at J, with 8 bases in the middle. Germline assignment: CDR1 SGDLS and CDR2 YYNGEE. The CDR3 length is 13 residues. CDR3 residues: CASSVDWMETQYF. The CDR3 DNA reads TGTGCCAGCAGCGTAGACTGGATGGAGACCCAGTACTTC.

The rearrangement links TRBV5-1 to TRBJ2-7; the D is unclear. The CDR3 runs 13 residues. The germline gives CDR1 SGHRS, CDR2 YFSETQ. V dropped 1 base and J dropped 0 bases, with 5 bases sitting between them. The CDR3 loop is CASSLFGSYEQYF. DNA of the CDR3: TGCGCCAGCAGCTTGTTCGGCTCCTACGAGCAGTACTTC.

V and J are TRBV4-2 and TRBJ2-7; TRBD1 is a possible D gene (5 bases). Germline-derived CDR1 and CDR2 are LGHNA and YNFKEQ. V shed 2 bases and J shed 0 bases, with 11 bases lying between them. The CDR3 loop spans 15 amino acids. The CDR3 DNA is TGTGCCAGCAGCCAAAGACAGATGAGCTCCTACGAGCAGTACTTC. It is translated as CASSQRQMSSYEQYF.

This chain links TRBV27 with TRBJ2-2, with D tentatively TRBD1 (6 bases). There are 14 residues in the CDR3. V gave up 5 bases and J gave up 3 bases, with 10 bases separating them. Per germline, CDR1 MNHEY and CDR2 SMNVEV (reference sequence). The CDR3 is CASSPRQDTGELFF. The CDR3 DNA follows: TGTGCCAGCAGTCCCCGACAGGACACCGGGGAGCTGTTTTTT.

This chain uses TRBV6-1 with TRBJ2-1; D is perhaps TRBD1 or TRBD2 (5 bases each). V lost 4 bases to trimming and J lost 4 bases, with 14 bases between them. This CDR3 is built from 15 residues. Germline CDR1 reads MNHNS; CDR2 reads SASEGT. CDR3 region: CASSVLRGLYNEQFF. The DNA for the CDR3 is TGTGCCAGCAGTGTCCTGAGGGGTCTATACAATGAGCAGTTCTTC.

The J gene is TRBJ2-3, the V gene TRBV28, with TRBD2 matching 8 bases. The CDR3 contains 16 residues. The J segment lost 8 bases and the V segment lost 2 bases, leaving 12 bases of the junction unmatched. Germline V lookup: CDR1 MDHEN, CDR2 SYDVKM. CDR3: CASSLSGLGGGGTQYF. The CDR3 coding sequence is TGTGCCAGCAGTTTAAGCGGTCTCGGGGGGGGAGGTACGCAGTATTTT.